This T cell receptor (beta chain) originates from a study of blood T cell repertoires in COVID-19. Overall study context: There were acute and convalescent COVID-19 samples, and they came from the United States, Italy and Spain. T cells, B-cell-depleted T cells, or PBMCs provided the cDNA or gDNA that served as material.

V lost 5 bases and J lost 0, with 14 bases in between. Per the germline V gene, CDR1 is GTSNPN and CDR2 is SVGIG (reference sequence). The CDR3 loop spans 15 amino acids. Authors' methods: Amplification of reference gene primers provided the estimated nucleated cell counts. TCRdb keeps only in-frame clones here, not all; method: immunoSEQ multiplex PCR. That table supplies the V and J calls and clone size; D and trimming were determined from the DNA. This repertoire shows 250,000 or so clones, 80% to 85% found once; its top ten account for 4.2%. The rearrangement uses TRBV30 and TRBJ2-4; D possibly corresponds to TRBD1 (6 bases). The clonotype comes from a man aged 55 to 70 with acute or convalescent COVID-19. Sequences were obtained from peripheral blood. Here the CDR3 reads CAWQDRLLAKNIQYF. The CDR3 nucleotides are TGTGCCTGGCAGGACAGACTTTTAGCCAAAAACATTCAGTACTTC.